The present T cell receptor beta chain was sequenced within a study of T cell repertoires in cytomegalovirus infection. This clonotype came up a few times. TCRdb reprocessed the reads via MiXCR and lists one record per CDR3 protein. The sample has about 140,000 distinct CDR3 sequences, about 6% seen once. V lost 0 bases to trimming and J lost 7 bases, with 10 bases between them. CDR1 is SGHRS, CDR2 YFSETQ, per germline. The CDR3 is 14 amino acids. The sample comprised PBMCs. The TCR sequence derives from a human donor in good health (CMV status not recorded). Some clones in this sample may be carry-over from other donors' samples. The rearrangement links TRBV5-1 to TRBJ1-4; D call uncertain. The CDR3 nucleotides are TGCGCCAGCAGCTTGGCCTGGGGAGGTGAAAAACTGTTTTTT. This sequence encodes CASSLAWGGEKLFF.